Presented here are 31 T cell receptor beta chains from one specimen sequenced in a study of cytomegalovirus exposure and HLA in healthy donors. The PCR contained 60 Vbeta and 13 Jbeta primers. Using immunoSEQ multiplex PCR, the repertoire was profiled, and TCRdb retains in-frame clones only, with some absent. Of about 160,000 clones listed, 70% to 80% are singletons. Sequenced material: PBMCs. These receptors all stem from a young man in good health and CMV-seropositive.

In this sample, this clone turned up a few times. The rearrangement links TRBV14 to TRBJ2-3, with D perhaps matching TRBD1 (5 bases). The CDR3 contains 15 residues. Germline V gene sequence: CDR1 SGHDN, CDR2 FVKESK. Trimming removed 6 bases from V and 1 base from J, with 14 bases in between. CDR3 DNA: TGTGCCAGCAGTCCTGTCTGGGGCCGCACAGATACGCAGTATTTT. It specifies CASSPVWGRTDTQYF.

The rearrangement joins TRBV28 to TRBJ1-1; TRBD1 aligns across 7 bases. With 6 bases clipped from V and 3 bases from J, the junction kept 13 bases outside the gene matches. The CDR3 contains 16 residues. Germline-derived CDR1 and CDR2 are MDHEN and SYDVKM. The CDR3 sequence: CASRREGGLVDTEAFF. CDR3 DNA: TGTGCCAGCAGACGAGAAGGGGGCCTTGTGGACACTGAAGCTTTCTTT.

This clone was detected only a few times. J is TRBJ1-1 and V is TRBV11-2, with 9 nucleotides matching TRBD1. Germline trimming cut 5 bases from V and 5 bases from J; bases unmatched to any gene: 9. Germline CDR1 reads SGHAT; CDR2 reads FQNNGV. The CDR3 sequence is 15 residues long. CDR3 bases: TGTGCCAGCAGCGCGCCGGACAGGGGTTTGACTGAAGCTTTCTTT. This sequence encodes CASSAPDRGLTEAFF.

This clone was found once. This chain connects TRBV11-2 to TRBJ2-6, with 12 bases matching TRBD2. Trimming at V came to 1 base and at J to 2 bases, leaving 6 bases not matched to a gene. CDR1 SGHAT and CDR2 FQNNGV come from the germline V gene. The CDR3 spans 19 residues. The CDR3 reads CASSLGGRLAGAGANVLTF. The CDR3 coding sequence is TGTGCCAGCAGCTTAGGAGGAAGACTAGCGGGGGCTGGGGCCAACGTCCTGACTTTC.

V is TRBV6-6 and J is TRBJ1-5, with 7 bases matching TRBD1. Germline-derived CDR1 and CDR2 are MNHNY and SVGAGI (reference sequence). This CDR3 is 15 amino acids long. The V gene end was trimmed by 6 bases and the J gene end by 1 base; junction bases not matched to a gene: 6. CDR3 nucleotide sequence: TGTGCCAGCAGAAGAACAGGGGCGAGCAATCAGCCCCAGCATTTT. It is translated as CASRRTGASNQPQHF.

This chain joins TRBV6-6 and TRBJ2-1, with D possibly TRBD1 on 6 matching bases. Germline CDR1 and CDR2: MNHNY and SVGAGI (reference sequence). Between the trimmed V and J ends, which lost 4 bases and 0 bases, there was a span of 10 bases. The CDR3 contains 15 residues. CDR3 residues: CASSLPDSSYNEQFF. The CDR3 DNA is TGTGCCAGCAGTTTACCGGACAGCTCCTACAATGAGCAGTTCTTC.

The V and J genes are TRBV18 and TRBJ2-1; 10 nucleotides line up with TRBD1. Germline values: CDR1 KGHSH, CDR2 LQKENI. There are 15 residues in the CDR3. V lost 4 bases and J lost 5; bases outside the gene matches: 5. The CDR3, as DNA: TGTGCCAGCTCACGAGGCGGGACAGGGGACAATGAGCAGTTCTTC. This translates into CASSRGGTGDNEQFF.

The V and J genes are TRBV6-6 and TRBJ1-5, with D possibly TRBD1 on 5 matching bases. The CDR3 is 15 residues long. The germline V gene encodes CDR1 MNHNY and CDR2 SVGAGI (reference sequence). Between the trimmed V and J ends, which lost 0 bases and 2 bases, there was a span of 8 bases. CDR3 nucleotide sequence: TGTGCCAGCAGTTACTCGAGCAGGGGCAATCAGCCCCAGCATTTT. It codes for CASSYSSRGNQPQHF.

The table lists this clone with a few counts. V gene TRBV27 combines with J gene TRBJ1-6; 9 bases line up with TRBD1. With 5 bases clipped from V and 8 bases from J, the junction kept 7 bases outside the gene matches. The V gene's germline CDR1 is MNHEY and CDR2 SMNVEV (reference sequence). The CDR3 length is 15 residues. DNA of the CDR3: TGTGCCAGCAGTCCAGGACAGGGGTCGGATTCACCCCTCCACTTT. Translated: CASSPGQGSDSPLHF.

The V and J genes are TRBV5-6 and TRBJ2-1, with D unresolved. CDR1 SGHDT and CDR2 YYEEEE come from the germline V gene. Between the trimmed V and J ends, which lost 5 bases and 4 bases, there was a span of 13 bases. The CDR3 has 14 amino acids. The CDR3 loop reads CASSRTQLYNEQFF. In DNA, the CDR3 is TGTGCCAGCAGTAGAACTCAACTTTACAATGAGCAGTTCTTC.

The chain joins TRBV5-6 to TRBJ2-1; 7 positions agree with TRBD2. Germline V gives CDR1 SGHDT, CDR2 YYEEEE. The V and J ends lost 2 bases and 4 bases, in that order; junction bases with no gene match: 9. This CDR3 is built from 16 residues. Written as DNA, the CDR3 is TGTGCCAGCAGCTTAACCTACCGGGGGGTATACAATGAGCAGTTCTTC. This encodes CASSLTYRGVYNEQFF.

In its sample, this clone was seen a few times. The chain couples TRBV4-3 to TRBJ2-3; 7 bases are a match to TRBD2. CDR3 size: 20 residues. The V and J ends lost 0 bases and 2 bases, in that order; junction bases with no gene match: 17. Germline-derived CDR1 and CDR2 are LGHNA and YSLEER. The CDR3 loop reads CASSQDGVLVGGRNTDTQYF. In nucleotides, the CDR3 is TGCGCCAGCAGCCAAGACGGGGTTTTAGTTGGCGGGAGAAACACAGATACGCAGTATTTT.

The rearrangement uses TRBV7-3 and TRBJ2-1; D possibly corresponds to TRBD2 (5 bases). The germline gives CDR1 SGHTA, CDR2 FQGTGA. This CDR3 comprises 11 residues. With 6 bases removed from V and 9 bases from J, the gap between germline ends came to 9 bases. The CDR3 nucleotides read TGTGCCAGCAGTCCGAGGGTTGAGCAGTTCTTC. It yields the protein CASSPRVEQFF.

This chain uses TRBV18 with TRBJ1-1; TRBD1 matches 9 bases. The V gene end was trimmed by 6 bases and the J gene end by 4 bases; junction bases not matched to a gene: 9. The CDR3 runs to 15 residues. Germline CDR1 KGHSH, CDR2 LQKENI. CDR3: CASSAPGTGSTEAFF. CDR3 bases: TGTGCCAGCTCGGCCCCGGGGACAGGGAGCACTGAAGCTTTCTTT. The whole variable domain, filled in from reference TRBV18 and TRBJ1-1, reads NAGVMQNPRHLVRRRGQEARLRCSPMKGHSHVYWYRQLPEEGLKFMVYLQKENIIDESGMPKERFSAEFPKEGPSILRIQQVVRGDSAAYFCASSAPGTGSTEAFFGQGTRLTVV.

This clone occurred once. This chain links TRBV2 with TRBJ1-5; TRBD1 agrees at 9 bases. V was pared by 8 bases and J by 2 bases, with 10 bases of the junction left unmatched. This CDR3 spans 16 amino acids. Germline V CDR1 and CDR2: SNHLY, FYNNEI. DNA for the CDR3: TGTGCCAGCGTAGGGACAGGGTTTCATGGCAATCAGCCCCAGCATTTT. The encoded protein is CASVGTGFHGNQPQHF.

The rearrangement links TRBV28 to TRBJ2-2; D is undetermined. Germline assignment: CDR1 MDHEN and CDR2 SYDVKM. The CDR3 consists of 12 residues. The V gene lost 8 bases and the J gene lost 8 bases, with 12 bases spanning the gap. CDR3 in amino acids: CASSISEGELFF. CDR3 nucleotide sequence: TGTGCCAGCTCAATATCCGAGGGGGAGCTGTTTTTT.

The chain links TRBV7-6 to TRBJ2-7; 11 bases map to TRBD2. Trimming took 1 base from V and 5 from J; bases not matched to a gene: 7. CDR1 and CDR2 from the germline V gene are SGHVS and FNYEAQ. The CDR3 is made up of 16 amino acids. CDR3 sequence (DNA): TGTGCCAGCAGCTTAGATAGCGGGGGGGCTCGGAACGAGCAGTACTTC. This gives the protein CASSLDSGGARNEQYF.

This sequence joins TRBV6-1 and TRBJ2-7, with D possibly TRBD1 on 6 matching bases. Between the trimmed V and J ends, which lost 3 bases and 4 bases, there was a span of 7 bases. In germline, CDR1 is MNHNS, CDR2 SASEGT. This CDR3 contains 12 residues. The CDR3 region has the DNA TGTGCCAGCAGTGAGGGACATTACGAGCAGTACTTC. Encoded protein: CASSEGHYEQYF.

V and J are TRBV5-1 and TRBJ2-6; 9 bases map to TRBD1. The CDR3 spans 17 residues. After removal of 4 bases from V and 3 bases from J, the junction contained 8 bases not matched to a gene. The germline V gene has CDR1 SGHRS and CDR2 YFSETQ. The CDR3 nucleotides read TGCGCCAGCAGCACGGGACAGGGAAGAGTTGGGGCCAACGTCCTGACTTTC. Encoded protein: CASSTGQGRVGANVLTF. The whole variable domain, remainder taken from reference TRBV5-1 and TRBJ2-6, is KAGVTQTPRYLIKTRGQQVTLSCSPISGHRSVSWYQQTPGQGLQFLFEYFSETQRNKGNFPGRFSGRQFSNSRSEMNVSTLELGDSALYLCASSTGQGRVGANVLTFGAGSRLTVL.

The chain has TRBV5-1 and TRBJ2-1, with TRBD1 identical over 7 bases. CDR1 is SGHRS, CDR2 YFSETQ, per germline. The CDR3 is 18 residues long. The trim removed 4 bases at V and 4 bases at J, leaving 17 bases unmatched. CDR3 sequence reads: CASSPGTEEGLGYNEQFF. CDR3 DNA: TGCGCCAGCAGCCCGGGGACAGAAGAGGGGTTGGGTTACAATGAGCAGTTCTTC.

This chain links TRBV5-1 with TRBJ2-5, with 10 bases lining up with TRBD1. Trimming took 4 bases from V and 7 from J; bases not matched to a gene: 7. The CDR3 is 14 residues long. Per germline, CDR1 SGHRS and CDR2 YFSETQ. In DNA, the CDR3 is TGCGCCAGCAGCACCCCGGGACAGGGGAGGACCCAGTACTTC. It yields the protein CASSTPGQGRTQYF.

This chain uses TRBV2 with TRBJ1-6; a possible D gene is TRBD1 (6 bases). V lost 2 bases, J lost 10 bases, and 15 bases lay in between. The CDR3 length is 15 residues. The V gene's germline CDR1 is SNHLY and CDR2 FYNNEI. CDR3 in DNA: TGTGCCAGCAGTGAACCCCTGGACAGACCCTCACCCCTCCACTTT. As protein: CASSEPLDRPSPLHF.

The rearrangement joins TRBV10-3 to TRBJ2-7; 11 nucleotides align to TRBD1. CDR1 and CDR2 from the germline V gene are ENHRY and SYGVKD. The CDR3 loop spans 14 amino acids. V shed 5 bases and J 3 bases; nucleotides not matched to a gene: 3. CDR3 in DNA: TGTGCCATCAGTCAGGGACAGGGGGACTACGAGCAGTACTTC. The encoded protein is CAISQGQGDYEQYF.

CDR3 region: CASSILAGGSTDTQYF. As DNA, the CDR3 is TGCGCCAGCAGCATTTTAGCGGGGGGGAGCACAGATACGCAGTATTTT. The V and J genes are TRBV5-1 and TRBJ2-3; TRBD2 agrees at 11 bases. Germline-derived CDR1 and CDR2 are SGHRS and YFSETQ. This CDR3 spans 16 amino acids. V was clipped by 4 bases and J by 0 bases; unmatched bases: 4.

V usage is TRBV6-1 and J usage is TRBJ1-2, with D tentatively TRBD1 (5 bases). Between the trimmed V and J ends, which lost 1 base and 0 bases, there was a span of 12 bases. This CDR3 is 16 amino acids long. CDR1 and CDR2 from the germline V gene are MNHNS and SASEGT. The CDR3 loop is CASSEVARVSNYGYTF. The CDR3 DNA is TGTGCCAGCAGTGAAGTGGCCAGGGTTTCTAACTATGGCTACACCTTC.

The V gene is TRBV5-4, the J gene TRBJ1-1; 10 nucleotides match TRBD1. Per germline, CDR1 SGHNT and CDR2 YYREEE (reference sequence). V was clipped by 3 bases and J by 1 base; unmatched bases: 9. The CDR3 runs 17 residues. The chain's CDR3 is CASSSDRGLGTNTEAFF. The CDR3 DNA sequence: TGTGCCAGCAGCTCCGACAGGGGGCTGGGAACGAACACTGAAGCTTTCTTT. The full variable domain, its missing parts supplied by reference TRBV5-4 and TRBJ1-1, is ETGVTQSPTHLIKTRGQQVTLRCSSQSGHNTVSWYQQALGQGPQFIFQYYREEENGRGNFPPRFSGLQFPNYSSELNVNALELDDSALYLCASSSDRGLGTNTEAFFGQGTRLTVV.

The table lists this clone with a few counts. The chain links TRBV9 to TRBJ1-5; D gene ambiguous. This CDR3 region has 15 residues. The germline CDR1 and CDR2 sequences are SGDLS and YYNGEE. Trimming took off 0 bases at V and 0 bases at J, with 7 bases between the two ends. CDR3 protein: CASSVDAVSNQPQHF. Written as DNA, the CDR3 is TGTGCCAGCAGCGTAGATGCAGTTAGCAATCAGCCCCAGCATTTT.

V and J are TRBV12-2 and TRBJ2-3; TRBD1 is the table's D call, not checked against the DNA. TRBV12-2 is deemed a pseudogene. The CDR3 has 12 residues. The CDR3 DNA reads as TGTGCAAGTCGGACACCGACAGATACGCAGTATTTT. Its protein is CASRTPTDTQYF.

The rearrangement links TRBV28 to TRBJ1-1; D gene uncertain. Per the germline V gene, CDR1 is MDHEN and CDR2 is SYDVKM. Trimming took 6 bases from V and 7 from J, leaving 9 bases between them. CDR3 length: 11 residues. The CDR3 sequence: CASRIRIEAFF. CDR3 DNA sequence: TGTGCCAGCAGGATTAGAATTGAAGCTTTCTTT.

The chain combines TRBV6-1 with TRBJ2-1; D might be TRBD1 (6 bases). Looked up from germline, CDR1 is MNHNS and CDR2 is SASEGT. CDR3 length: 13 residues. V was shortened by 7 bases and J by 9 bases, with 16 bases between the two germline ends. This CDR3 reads CASTHRVEGEQFF. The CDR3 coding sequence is TGTGCCAGCACCCACAGGGTTGAGGGTGAGCAGTTCTTC.

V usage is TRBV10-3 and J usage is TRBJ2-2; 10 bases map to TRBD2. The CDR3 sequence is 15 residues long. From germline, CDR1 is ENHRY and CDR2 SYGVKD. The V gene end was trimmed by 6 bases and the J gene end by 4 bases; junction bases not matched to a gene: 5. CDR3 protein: CAIRPGLAPTGELFF. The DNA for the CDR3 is TGTGCCATCAGACCGGGACTAGCGCCCACCGGGGAGCTGTTTTTT.